This TCR beta chain stems from a study of radiotherapy plus CTLA-4 blockade in lung cancer. General observations from the study: The authors reported that early blood T cell clone dynamics, with interferon-beta, best predicted response.

As regards this clone: Its antigen is unidentified.

The V and J ends lost 0 bases and 10 bases respectively, with 16 bases between them. The CDR3 spans 15 residues. Germline loops: CDR1 SGHTA, CDR2 FQGNSA. The assay was immunoSEQ multiplex PCR, and TCRdb's table has in-frame clones only and misses some. Of some 120,000 clones listed, around 84% were seen once; the top ten hold around 3%. The specimen was peripheral blood, collected from a patient treated with radiotherapy plus ipilimumab. The chain links TRBV7-2 to TRBJ1-5, with D hard to call. The receptor comes from a human donor with non-small cell lung cancer that progressed on radiotherapy plus ipilimumab. Some clones in this sample may be carry-over from other donors' samples. CDR3 region: CASSLALIQASPQHF. DNA for the CDR3: TGTGCCAGCAGCTTAGCGTTGATTCAGGCCAGCCCCCAGCATTTT.